Listed below are T cell receptor beta chains from one sample, sequenced in a study of CD8+ T cells in alopecia areata. Sequencing used immunoSEQ multiplex PCR; TCRdb keeps in-frame clones, though not all of them. Of hundreds of thousands of clones listed, over 45% were seen once; the top ten hold over 1.5%. The material was CD4+ T cells sorted from blood, obtained at week 24, from a patient treated with tofacitinib. The source of these receptors is a human donor with alopecia areata. The CDR3 runs from the conserved cysteine through the conserved F or W. D genes are given only for firm matches. The size entry is marked missing in some rows and otherwise reads once, few, many or a size class.

v_call	d_call	clone_size	j_call	cdr3_nt	cdr3_aa
TRBV14	.	.	TRBJ2-7	TGTGCCAGCAGCCAAGATCCCGCGGGGGAGCAGTACTTC	CASSQDPAGEQYF
TRBV5-1	.	.	TRBJ2-1	TGCGCCAGCAGCCCTCGGGGTGGCAATGAGCAGTTCTTC	CASSPRGGNEQFF
TRBV30	TRBD1	few	TRBJ2-7	TGTGCCTGGAGTCGACTCGGGACAGGGATAAACGAGCAGTACTTC	CAWSRLGTGINEQYF
TRBV5-8	TRBD1	.	TRBJ1-2	TGTGCCAGCAGCTTGGCCGGACAGGGGGCAGGGAATGGCTACACCTTC	CASSLAGQGAGNGYTF
TRBV7-2	.	once	TRBJ2-5	TGTGCCAGCAGCTTAGTGGCCCAGGGCCAGGGGGAGACCCAGTACTTC	CASSLVAQGQGETQYF
TRBV5-1	.	.	TRBJ2-7	TGCGCCAGCAGCTCTATGGTGGGGGTGACCTACGAGCAGTACTTC	CASSSMVGVTYEQYF
TRBV4-3	TRBD1	few	TRBJ1-5	TGCGCCAGCAGCCTCCGACAGGGTAATCAGCCCCAGCATTTT	CASSLRQGNQPQHF
TRBV28	.	.	TRBJ1-2	TGTGCCAGCAGGACTCCTAAGAATGGCTACACCTTC	CASRTPKNGYTF
TRBV25-1	.	.	TRBJ1-5	TGTGCCAGCAGTGGAACTCGCGGGAGGCGGGGGAATCAGCCCCAGCATTTT	CASSGTRGRRGNQPQHF
TRBV4-2	.	few	TRBJ1-2	TGTGCCAGCAGCCTAAATTCCCCTAGAGTCGGACCTTATGGCTACACCTTC	CASSLNSPRVGPYGYTF
TRBV30	TRBD1	.	TRBJ2-1	TGTGCCTGGAGTAGGGGGCGATTAATCAATGAGCAGTTCTTC	CAWSRGRLINEQFF
TRBV30	.	few	TRBJ2-7	TGTGCCTGGACCTCTGGCAGGTACGAGCAGTACTTC	CAWTSGRYEQYF
TRBV13	.	.	TRBJ2-7	TGTGCCAGCAGCCTGGTCCTCACCGCCGCAGGGGAGCAGTACTTC	CASSLVLTAAGEQYF
TRBV2	.	.	TRBJ1-5	TGTGCCAGCAGTGAACGACGGGATCAGCCCCAGCATTTT	CASSERRDQPQHF
TRBV7-9	TRBD1	few	TRBJ1-2	TGTGCCAGCAGCCCGCGGGACAGGGACTATGGCTACACCTTC	CASSPRDRDYGYTF
TRBV29-1	TRBD2	.	TRBJ2-5	TGCAGCGTTGTTAGAGCGGGGGGGCGAGAGACCCAGTACTTC	CSVVRAGGRETQYF
TRBV28	.	few	TRBJ2-7	TGTGCCAGCAGTCGCTTTCCCGGGACCTACGAGCAGTACTTC	CASSRFPGTYEQYF
TRBV29-1	.	.	TRBJ1-1	TGCAGCGTTGAAGCCCCGACAGGACGAACTGAAGCTTTCTTT	CSVEAPTGRTEAFF
TRBV6-5	TRBD2	.	TRBJ2-7	TGTGCCAGCAGTTACTGGTCCGGGGGGGAGCAGTACTTC	CASSYWSGGEQYF
TRBV4-3	.	.	TRBJ2-1	TGCGCCAGCAGCCAAGCCATTAACAATGAGCAGTTCTTC	CASSQAINNEQFF
TRBV5-1	.	once	TRBJ2-5	TGCGCCAGCAGCTTTTGGGGGCTCGAGACCCAGTACTTC	CASSFWGLETQYF
TRBV6-5	TRBD1	.	TRBJ1-5	TGTGCCAGCAGTTTGGGACAGGGGCAGCTGGCCCAGCATTTT	CASSLGQGQLAQHF
TRBV20-1	.	.	TRBJ1-2	TGCAGTACCGGGACACCGGATGGCTACACCTTC	CSTGTPDGYTF
TRBV7-8	.	.	TRBJ1-2	TGTGCCAGCAGCCCTGCTGGCAGTGGCTACACCTTC	CASSPAGSGYTF
TRBV30	.	.	TRBJ2-5	TGTGCCTGGAATGACAAGGGAACCCAGTACTTC	CAWNDKGTQYF
TRBV19	TRBD1	few	TRBJ1-5	TGTGCCAGTAGGGACAGGGGATACCAGCCCCAGCATTTT	CASRDRGYQPQHF
TRBV29-1	TRBD1	once	TRBJ1-2	TGCAGCGTTTCCCGGGACAGAATTAACTATGGCTACACCTTC	CSVSRDRINYGYTF
TRBV5-1	.	.	TRBJ2-6	TGCGCCAGCAGCTTGCAGGGTTCTGGGGCCAACGTCCTGACTTTC	CASSLQGSGANVLTF
TRBV6-5	TRBD1	.	TRBJ1-2	TGTGCCAGCAGTTACTCTCGGGACAGGGATGGCTACACCTTC	CASSYSRDRDGYTF
TRBV5-1	TRBD2	.	TRBJ2-3	TGCGCCAGCAGCTTGGTAGCGGGGGGAAATGGCGGATCGCAGTATTTT	CASSLVAGGNGGSQYF
TRBV30	TRBD1	.	TRBJ1-6	TGTGCCTGGAGGGAACGACAGGGCTCCTACTATAATTCACCCCTCCACTTT	CAWRERQGSYYNSPLHF
TRBV29-1	TRBD1	.	TRBJ2-2	TGCAGCGCCCTAAGGTCGCCAGGGGGTAGTGGCGGGGAGCTGTTTTTT	CSALRSPGGSGGELFF
TRBV2	.	.	TRBJ2-7	TGTGCCAGCGGTCGACAGACCGAGCAGTACTTC	CASGRQTEQYF
TRBV7-2	.	.	TRBJ2-5	TGTGCCAGCAGTCGCACTAGACAAGAGACCCAGTACTTC	CASSRTRQETQYF
TRBV28	.	few	TRBJ2-5	TGTGCCAGCAGTTTCCCCAGTCAAGAGACCCAGTACTTC	CASSFPSQETQYF
TRBV4-1	TRBD2	.	TRBJ2-1	TGCGCCAGCAGCCAAACCCCAGGACTAGCGGGGTTGCTGAATGAGCAGTTCTTC	CASSQTPGLAGLLNEQFF
TRBV29-1	TRBD1	.	TRBJ1-2	TGCAGCGTGAAAGAGGACAGGGTTAACTATGGCTACACCTTC	CSVKEDRVNYGYTF
TRBV29-1	TRBD2	few	TRBJ2-1	TGCAGCGCGCTGACAGGTCGGGAGGGTGAGCAGTTCTTC	CSALTGREGEQFF
TRBV25-1	.	few	TRBJ2-3	TGTGCCAGCAGTGTATCTGGGAGCACAGATACGCAGTATTTT	CASSVSGSTDTQYF
TRBV2	.	.	TRBJ1-5	TGTGCCAGCATTCCAGGGGAACATCAGCCCCAGCATTTT	CASIPGEHQPQHF